These T cell receptor beta chains were read from a single sample in a study of shared clonotypes between healthy human individuals. Using immunoSEQ multiplex PCR, the repertoire was profiled, and TCRdb retains in-frame clones only, with some absent. The top ten clones hold 0.11% of a sample with about 590,000 clones, around 95% of them seen once. Sequencing was performed on naive CD8+ T cells sorted from blood. The receptors shown here come from a woman under 40 in good health. CDR3s include the opening cysteine and the closing phenylalanine or tryptophan. D genes are given only for firm matches. Not all rows give a size; the values are once, few, many and, for expanded clones, a class.

j_gene: TRBJ2-7; d_gene: .; v_gene: TRBV30; abundance: .; CDR3nt: TGTGCCTGGAGTGCTACTAGCCAGTCCTACGAGCAGTACTTC; CDR3aa: CAWSATSQSYEQYF
j_gene: TRBJ2-7; d_gene: TRBD2; v_gene: TRBV28; abundance: once; CDR3nt: TGTGCCAGCAGTCCAGCGGGAGGTTATCACGAGCAGTACTTC; CDR3aa: CASSPAGGYHEQYF
j_gene: TRBJ2-7; d_gene: .; v_gene: TRBV30; abundance: once; CDR3nt: TGTGCCTGGAGTGTAACCTACGATACGGTTCTGTCCTACGAGCAGTACTTC; CDR3aa: CAWSVTYDTVLSYEQYF
j_gene: TRBJ1-5; d_gene: .; v_gene: TRBV7-9; abundance: .; CDR3nt: TGTGCCAGCAGCCTGGTGGAGAGGGGACAGCCCCAGCATTTT; CDR3aa: CASSLVERGQPQHF
j_gene: TRBJ1-2; d_gene: TRBD1; v_gene: TRBV2; abundance: once; CDR3nt: TGTGCCGTCGGACAGGGGGCTAACTATGGCTACACCTTC; CDR3aa: CAVGQGANYGYTF
j_gene: TRBJ2-7; d_gene: .; v_gene: TRBV28; abundance: .; CDR3nt: TGTGCCAGCAGGTACAACTGGGATGTCTACGAGCAGTACTTC; CDR3aa: CASRYNWDVYEQYF
j_gene: TRBJ1-5; d_gene: TRBD1; v_gene: TRBV28; abundance: .; CDR3nt: TGTGCCAGCAGTGGACAGGGGAGGCAGCCCCAGCATTTT; CDR3aa: CASSGQGRQPQHF
j_gene: TRBJ2-7; d_gene: .; v_gene: TRBV28; abundance: .; CDR3nt: TGTGCCAGCAGTTTGGGCACACTCGAGCAGTACTTC; CDR3aa: CASSLGTLEQYF
j_gene: TRBJ2-1; d_gene: TRBD2; v_gene: TRBV28; abundance: .; CDR3nt: TGTGCCAGCAGTTACCCGTCCCGGGAGCGGGAGGACTACAATGAGCAGTTCTTC; CDR3aa: CASSYPSREREDYNEQFF
j_gene: TRBJ2-7; d_gene: TRBD2; v_gene: TRBV5-1; abundance: .; CDR3nt: TGCGCCAGCAGCTTGGGGACTAGCGGGATAACCGTCTACGAGCAGTACTTC; CDR3aa: CASSLGTSGITVYEQYF
j_gene: TRBJ1-2; d_gene: TRBD1; v_gene: TRBV4-2; abundance: .; CDR3nt: TGTGCCAGCAGCCCCGGACAGGCCGGGTATAACTATGGCTACACCTTC; CDR3aa: CASSPGQAGYNYGYTF
j_gene: TRBJ1-2; d_gene: TRBD1; v_gene: TRBV27; abundance: .; CDR3nt: TGTGCCAGCAGTCCGCGGACAGGCATTTGGAATGGCTACACCTTC; CDR3aa: CASSPRTGIWNGYTF
j_gene: TRBJ1-1; d_gene: .; v_gene: TRBV7-9; abundance: .; CDR3nt: TGTGCCAGCAGTAAAGGTGCTTCTGAAGCTTTCTTT; CDR3aa: CASSKGASEAFF
j_gene: TRBJ2-5; d_gene: TRBD1; v_gene: TRBV7-9; abundance: .; CDR3nt: TGTGCCAGCAGAGGACAGGGCGCAGAGACCCAGTACTTC; CDR3aa: CASRGQGAETQYF
j_gene: TRBJ2-2; d_gene: .; v_gene: TRBV4-1; abundance: once; CDR3nt: TGCGCCAGCAGCCACCCCATCGGGGGGCCCACCGGGGAGCTGTTTTTT; CDR3aa: CASSHPIGGPTGELFF
j_gene: TRBJ2-7; d_gene: .; v_gene: TRBV5-5; abundance: .; CDR3nt: TGTGCCAGCAGGTGGCTCCTTTCCTACGAGCAGTACTTC; CDR3aa: CASRWLLSYEQYF
j_gene: TRBJ2-1; d_gene: TRBD2; v_gene: TRBV4-1; abundance: .; CDR3nt: TGCGCCAGCAGCCAGAGCGGGAGGGCTCTTAATGAGCAGTTCTTC; CDR3aa: CASSQSGRALNEQFF
j_gene: TRBJ2-5; d_gene: .; v_gene: TRBV5-1; abundance: .; CDR3nt: TGCGCCAGCAACTCCGGACCTCTAGAGACCCAGTACTTC; CDR3aa: CASNSGPLETQYF
j_gene: TRBJ1-5; d_gene: TRBD1; v_gene: TRBV30; abundance: .; CDR3nt: TGTGCCTGGAGTTCCTTGACAGGGGGCGCGCCCCAGCATTTT; CDR3aa: CAWSSLTGGAPQHF
j_gene: TRBJ1-1; d_gene: TRBD1; v_gene: TRBV29-1; abundance: few; CDR3nt: TGCAGCGACAACAGGGGGGGTGCTTTCTTT; CDR3aa: CSDNRGGAFF
j_gene: TRBJ2-1; d_gene: .; v_gene: TRBV7-9; abundance: .; CDR3nt: TGTGCCAGCAGCCCAGGGGCAGGGAGGGAATACAATGAGCAGTTCTTC; CDR3aa: CASSPGAGREYNEQFF
j_gene: TRBJ1-4; d_gene: .; v_gene: TRBV7-9; abundance: .; CDR3nt: TGTGCCAGCAGCTCGAGGGGTAATGAAAAACTGTTTTTT; CDR3aa: CASSSRGNEKLFF
j_gene: TRBJ1-1; d_gene: TRBD1; v_gene: TRBV29-1; abundance: .; CDR3nt: TGCAGCGTTGAGTACCAGGGGGGAAACACTGAAGCTTTCTTT; CDR3aa: CSVEYQGGNTEAFF
j_gene: TRBJ2-7; d_gene: TRBD1; v_gene: TRBV5-5; abundance: .; CDR3nt: TGTGCCAGCAGCCTGAATCCGGGACAGAAGTACGAGCAGTACTTC; CDR3aa: CASSLNPGQKYEQYF
j_gene: TRBJ1-1; d_gene: .; v_gene: TRBV4-2; abundance: .; CDR3nt: TGTGCCAGCAGCCAAGATGAGATAAGGGCTTTCTTT; CDR3aa: CASSQDEIRAFF
j_gene: TRBJ2-1; d_gene: TRBD2; v_gene: TRBV19; abundance: .; CDR3nt: TGTGCCAGTAGTCTAGGGGGACTAGCGAATTACAATGAGCAGTTCTTC; CDR3aa: CASSLGGLANYNEQFF
j_gene: TRBJ2-6; d_gene: .; v_gene: TRBV9; abundance: .; CDR3nt: TGTGCCAGCAGCGTACCGCAGACAGGACGAAAGGGTGGCTCTGGGGCCAACGTCCTGACTTTC; CDR3aa: CASSVPQTGRKGGSGANVLTF
j_gene: TRBJ2-2; d_gene: .; v_gene: TRBV9; abundance: .; CDR3nt: TGTGCCAGCAGCGGACCCCGGGGGACAGATTACACCGGGGAGCTGTTTTTT; CDR3aa: CASSGPRGTDYTGELFF
j_gene: TRBJ1-2; d_gene: .; v_gene: TRBV29-1; abundance: .; CDR3nt: TGCAGCGTTGAGCGGGGGAACTATGGCTACACCTTC; CDR3aa: CSVERGNYGYTF
j_gene: TRBJ2-2; d_gene: .; v_gene: TRBV15; abundance: .; CDR3nt: TGTGCCACCAGCAGTCGGGACGGCGGGGAGCTGTTTTTT; CDR3aa: CATSSRDGGELFF
j_gene: TRBJ1-5; d_gene: TRBD1; v_gene: TRBV19; abundance: .; CDR3nt: TGTGCCAGTAGTATAGGGACAGGGTACCAGCCCCAGCATTTT; CDR3aa: CASSIGTGYQPQHF
j_gene: TRBJ2-7; d_gene: .; v_gene: TRBV10-3; abundance: .; CDR3nt: TGTGCCATCAGTGGGGGGCCCTACGAGCAGTACTTC; CDR3aa: CAISGGPYEQYF
j_gene: TRBJ1-2; d_gene: TRBD1; v_gene: TRBV27; abundance: .; CDR3nt: TGTGCCAGCAGTTGGACAGGGAGTGGCTATGGCTACACCTTC; CDR3aa: CASSWTGSGYGYTF
j_gene: TRBJ2-7; d_gene: .; v_gene: TRBV13; abundance: .; CDR3nt: TGTGCCAGCAGCTTAGCAGGGTTAAAGTCCTACGAGCAGTACTTC; CDR3aa: CASSLAGLKSYEQYF
j_gene: TRBJ2-3; d_gene: TRBD2; v_gene: TRBV7-9; abundance: .; CDR3nt: TGTGCCAGCAGCTTACAACTAGCGGGAGTTACAGATACGCAGTATTTT; CDR3aa: CASSLQLAGVTDTQYF
j_gene: TRBJ2-6; d_gene: .; v_gene: TRBV6-5; abundance: .; CDR3nt: TGTGCCACAAGAGGGATATCTGGGGCCAACGTCCTGACTTTC; CDR3aa: CATRGISGANVLTF
j_gene: TRBJ2-6; d_gene: .; v_gene: TRBV27; abundance: .; CDR3nt: TGTGCCAGCAGTGTCACCGGGACTCCCTCTGGGGCCAACGTCCTGACTTTC; CDR3aa: CASSVTGTPSGANVLTF
j_gene: TRBJ2-1; d_gene: TRBD2; v_gene: TRBV5-1; abundance: .; CDR3nt: TGCGCCAGCAGCTTGGCCGGACTAGCTTTTGACTCCTACAATGAGCAGTTCTTC; CDR3aa: CASSLAGLAFDSYNEQFF
j_gene: TRBJ1-2; d_gene: .; v_gene: TRBV19; abundance: .; CDR3nt: TGTGCCAGTAGTATGCCCCCTCGGACAAGGAGAAACTATGGCTACACCTTC; CDR3aa: CASSMPPRTRRNYGYTF
j_gene: TRBJ2-3; d_gene: TRBD2; v_gene: TRBV7-8; abundance: .; CDR3nt: TGTGCCAGCAGCGCTAGTCTAGCGGGAGTTGACGATACGCAGTATTTT; CDR3aa: CASSASLAGVDDTQYF
j_gene: TRBJ1-2; d_gene: .; v_gene: TRBV6-5; abundance: .; CDR3nt: TGTGCCAGCAGTTACTCCCTATCCTTACCGGACGGCTACACCTTC; CDR3aa: CASSYSLSLPDGYTF
j_gene: TRBJ2-5; d_gene: TRBD2; v_gene: TRBV4-2; abundance: .; CDR3nt: TGTGCCAGCAGCCAAGATAAGCGGGAGGGAGAGACCCAGTACTTC; CDR3aa: CASSQDKREGETQYF